These T cell receptor beta chains were read from a single sample in a study of control samples from healthy donors and cancer patients. Assay used: immunoSEQ multiplex PCR; TCRdb lists only in-frame clones, some missing. The sample includes 150,000 or so clones, more than 80% seen only once; the top ten take around 7.3%. Material for sequencing was blood. The source is a man younger than 35 in good health. Each CDR3 is given with its conserved first and last residue. A D gene is named only where the DNA matches it firmly. Not every row has a clone size; where given, it reads once, few, many or a size class.

v_call	d_call	j_call	clone_size	cdr3_nt	cdr3_aa
TRBV3-1/TRBV3-2	TRBD1	TRBJ1-6	NA	TGTGCCAGCAGCATTACGACAGGGTATAATTCACCCCTCCACTTT	CASSITTGYNSPLHF
TRBV5-1	NA	TRBJ2-3	NA	TGCGCCAGCAGCGCGGGACAGATTATCACAGATACGCAGTATTTT	CASSAGQIITDTQYF
TRBV6-6	NA	TRBJ1-2	NA	TGTGCCAGCAGTTACCCGGGCCCAGATCACTATGGCTACACCTTC	CASSYPGPDHYGYTF
TRBV4-1	NA	TRBJ2-1	NA	TGCGCCAGCAGCCAAGAAAGGGGTAGCGGTAAATATGAGCAGTTCTTC	CASSQERGSGKYEQFF
TRBV2	NA	TRBJ2-7	few	TGTGCCAGCAGTACGACAGGACTTTACGAGCAGTACTTC	CASSTTGLYEQYF
TRBV30	NA	TRBJ1-1	NA	TGTGCCGGACGAGGGGGTGTGGGCACTGAAGCTTTCTTT	CAGRGGVGTEAFF
TRBV16	TRBD1	TRBJ2-2	NA	TGTGCCAGCAGCCCTGGACAGGGGGCGAACACCGGGGAGCTGTTTTTT	CASSPGQGANTGELFF
TRBV11-1	NA	TRBJ1-2	NA	TGTGCCAGCAGATCCGCGGGGTATGGCTACACCTTC	CASRSAGYGYTF
TRBV5-1	NA	TRBJ2-3	NA	TGCGCCAGCAGCTTGGTGGCAGATACGCAGTATTTT	CASSLVADTQYF
TRBV4-1	NA	TRBJ2-7	NA	TGCGCCAGCAGCCAAGATTTGGGGATATCCTCCTACGAGCAGTACTTC	CASSQDLGISSYEQYF
TRBV7-2	NA	TRBJ1-2	NA	TGTGCCAGCAGTCCGCGCAGGGGAAATAATGGCTACACCTTC	CASSPRRGNNGYTF
TRBV7-9	NA	TRBJ2-3	NA	TGTGCCAGCAGCTTTTCAGTTCTCACAGATACGCAGTATTTT	CASSFSVLTDTQYF
TRBV7-2	TRBD1	TRBJ2-7	few	TGTGCCAGCAGCTTAGGGACAGGGCTTTACGAGCAGTACTTC	CASSLGTGLYEQYF
TRBV5-4	NA	TRBJ1-2	NA	TGTGCCAGCACCAGGGGAGGGGGTGGCTACACCTTC	CASTRGGGGYTF
TRBV3-1/TRBV3-2	TRBD1	TRBJ1-5	NA	TGTGCCAGCAGCCAAGGATTAACAGGGGTAGGTCAGCCCCAGCATTTT	CASSQGLTGVGQPQHF
TRBV9	TRBD1	TRBJ1-2	NA	TGTGCCAGCAGCGCCCCTGCGACAGGGGCCGGCTACACCTTC	CASSAPATGAGYTF
TRBV19	TRBD1	TRBJ1-5	NA	TGTGCCAGTAGTCTGGACAGGGAGGCAGGGCCCCAGCATTTT	CASSLDREAGPQHF
TRBV6-5	NA	TRBJ2-1	NA	TGTGCCAGCAGTTACCTTACTAGCAGAAAGGAGGAGCAGTTCTTC	CASSYLTSRKEEQFF
TRBV5-5	TRBD1	TRBJ1-1	NA	TGTGCCAGCAGCTTGATCCAGACAGGGCAAGCTTTCTTT	CASSLIQTGQAFF
TRBV7-9	NA	TRBJ1-3	NA	TGTGCCAGCAGCGACGGACAGCCCAGCTCTGGAAACACCATATATTTT	CASSDGQPSSGNTIYF
TRBV5-6	NA	TRBJ1-5	NA	TGTGCCAGCAGCTTGGGAGGGGGATCGAATCAGCCCCAGCATTTT	CASSLGGGSNQPQHF
TRBV5-1	TRBD2	TRBJ2-3	NA	TGCGCCAGCAGAGTGACTAGCGGGGGCACAGATACGCAGTATTTT	CASRVTSGGTDTQYF
TRBV30	NA	TRBJ2-1	NA	TGTGCCTGGACCCTATCGACCCCATACAATGAGCAGTTCTTC	CAWTLSTPYNEQFF
TRBV14	TRBD1	TRBJ1-2	NA	TGTGCCAGCAGCCAACACTTCGGGACAGGGGGCGCGAAGGGCTACACCTTC	CASSQHFGTGGAKGYTF
TRBV30	TRBD1	TRBJ1-2	NA	TGTGCCTGGGACAGGGGAGGAGGCTACACCTTC	CAWDRGGGYTF
TRBV5-1	TRBD1	TRBJ2-7	NA	TGCGCCAGCAGCTTGGTTGGGACAGGGGTTGAGGAGCAGTACTTC	CASSLVGTGVEEQYF
TRBV5-1	NA	TRBJ2-3	NA	TGCGCCAGCAGCTTGGTGGCAGGGACAGATACGCAGTATTTT	CASSLVAGTDTQYF
TRBV5-6	NA	TRBJ1-1	NA	TGTGCCAGCACTTGGGGACGGACTGAAGCTTTCTTT	CASTWGRTEAFF
TRBV6-5	NA	TRBJ1-5	NA	TGTGCCAGCAGTCGGGGGGGCAATCAGCCCCAGCATTTT	CASSRGGNQPQHF
TRBV4-3	NA	TRBJ1-1	few	TGCGCCAGCAGCCAAGGGGCCCTAACGGTAACTGAAGCTTTCTTT	CASSQGALTVTEAFF
TRBV11-2	NA	TRBJ2-6	NA	TGTGCCAGCAGCTTAGGCGTTGGGTCCCACTTCTCTGGGGCCAACGTCCTGACTTTC	CASSLGVGSHFSGANVLTF
TRBV6-4	TRBD2	TRBJ2-3	NA	TGTGCCAGCAGTCTAGCGGGGTCCACAGATACGCAGTATTTT	CASSLAGSTDTQYF
TRBV15	NA	TRBJ1-4	NA	TGTGCCACCAGCAGCCCTCCAGGGGACAATGAAAAACTGTTTTTT	CATSSPPGDNEKLFF
TRBV6-1	NA	TRBJ1-4	NA	TGTGCCAGCAGTGAAGCGCGTGGGGTTAATGGGGAAAAACTGTTTTTT	CASSEARGVNGEKLFF
TRBV4-3	TRBD1	TRBJ2-7	NA	TGCGCCAGCAGCCAAGATCGACAGGGACCCTACGAGCAGTACTTC	CASSQDRQGPYEQYF
TRBV28	TRBD2	TRBJ2-2	NA	TGTGCCAGCAGTTCTGGGACTAGCGGGGGTTACACCGGGGAGCTGTTTTTT	CASSSGTSGGYTGELFF
TRBV19	TRBD1	TRBJ1-3	NA	TGTGCCAGTATCAGGGGGCTTGGAAACACCATATATTTT	CASIRGLGNTIYF
TRBV12-3/TRBV12-4	TRBD1	TRBJ2-3	NA	TGTGCCAGCAGTTGGCAGGGGGCAGATACGCAGTATTTT	CASSWQGADTQYF
TRBV30	NA	TRBJ1-1	NA	TGTGCCTGGAGCCTTTTCGGACACCCAAACACTGAAGCTTTCTTT	CAWSLFGHPNTEAFF
TRBV29-1	NA	TRBJ1-1	NA	TGCAGCGTTGAAGAGGGGGCTCGGACTGAAGCTTTCTTT	CSVEEGARTEAFF
TRBV21-1	NA	TRBJ2-1	NA	TGTGCCAGCAGCCATTCACGGGGGTTCCTGGAGTCGGGCTCCTACAATGAGCAGTTCTTC	CASSHSRGFLESGSYNEQFF
TRBV3-1/TRBV3-2	TRBD1	TRBJ1-5	NA	TGTGCCAGCAGCCAAGGGACAGGGGTCAATCAGCCCCAGCATTTT	CASSQGTGVNQPQHF